This T cell receptor beta chain was documented in a study of cytotoxic CD8 clonotypes in ibrutinib-treated CLL. Across the study: Outcomes included some 24 partial and 2 complete responses; after median 68 months, approximately 14 stayed remitted and around 12 progressed.

Investigators sought sequencing depths of between 1 in 200,000 and 1 in 1 million T cells. TCRdb's table, derived via immunoSEQ multiplex PCR, lists solely in-frame clones and lacks some. Seen here are about 36,000 clones, 71% observed once, and the top ten hold about a sixth. Study-wide points: Public clonotypes proved infrequent, and on treatment they shrank or remained steady.

With 3 bases removed from V and 0 bases from J, the gap between germline ends came to 19 bases. CDR3 length equals 18 residues. CDR1 is KGHSH and CDR2 is LQKENI in the germline V gene. On this clone itself: Antigen specificity is unknown.

The clonotype comes from a human donor with chronic lymphocytic leukemia. This specimen was PBMCs, taken at disease progression, from a patient treated with ibrutinib. The rearrangement links TRBV18 to TRBJ2-3, with D uncertain. In DNA form, the CDR3 reads TGTGCCAGCTCACCGGTCTCGGCCTCGCGTACTAGCACAGATACGCAGTATTTT. It specifies CASSPVSASRTSTDTQYF.